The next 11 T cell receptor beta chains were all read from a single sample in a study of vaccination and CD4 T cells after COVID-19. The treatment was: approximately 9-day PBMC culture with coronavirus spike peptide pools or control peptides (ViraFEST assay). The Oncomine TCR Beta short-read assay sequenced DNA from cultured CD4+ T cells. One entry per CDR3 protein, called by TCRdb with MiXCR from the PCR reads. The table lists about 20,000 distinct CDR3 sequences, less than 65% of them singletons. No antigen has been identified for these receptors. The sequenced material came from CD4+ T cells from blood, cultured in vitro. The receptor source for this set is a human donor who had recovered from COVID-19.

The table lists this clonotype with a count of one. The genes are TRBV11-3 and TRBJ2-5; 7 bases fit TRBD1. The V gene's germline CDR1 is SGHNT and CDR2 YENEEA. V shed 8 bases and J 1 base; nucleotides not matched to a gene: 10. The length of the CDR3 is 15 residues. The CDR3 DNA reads TGTGCCAGCGCAGACAGGGTGACGGTCCAAGAGACCCAGTACTTC. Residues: CASADRVTVQETQYF.

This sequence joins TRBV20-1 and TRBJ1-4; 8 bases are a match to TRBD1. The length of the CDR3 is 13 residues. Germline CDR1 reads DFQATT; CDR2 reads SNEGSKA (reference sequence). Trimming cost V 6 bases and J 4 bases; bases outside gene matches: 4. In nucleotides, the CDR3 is TGCAGTGCCGGACAGGGCCGTAATGAAAAACTGTTTTTT. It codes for CSAGQGRNEKLFF.

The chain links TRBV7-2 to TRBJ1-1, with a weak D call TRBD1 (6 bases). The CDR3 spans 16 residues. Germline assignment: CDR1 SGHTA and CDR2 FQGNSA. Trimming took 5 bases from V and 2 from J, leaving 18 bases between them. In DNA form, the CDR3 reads TGTGCCAGCAGCCCAGGGGTGGGGGGAGGCAACACTGAAGCTTTCTTT. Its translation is CASSPGVGGGNTEAFF.

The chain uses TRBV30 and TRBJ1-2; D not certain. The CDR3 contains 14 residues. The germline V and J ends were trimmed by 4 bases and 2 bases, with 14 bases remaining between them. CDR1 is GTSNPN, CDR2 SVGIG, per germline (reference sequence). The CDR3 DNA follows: TGTGCCTGGATTGATAGGTTTGGGAACTATGGCTACACCTTC. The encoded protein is CAWIDRFGNYGYTF. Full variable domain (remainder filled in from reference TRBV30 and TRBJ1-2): SQTIHQWPATLVQPVGSPLSLECTVEGTSNPNLYWYRQAAGRGLQLLFYSVGIGQISSEVPQNLSASRPQDRQFILSSKKLLLSDSGFYLCAWIDRFGNYGYTFGSGTRLTVV.

The CDR3 protein is CASSSGGSGYTF. The CDR3 DNA sequence: TGTGCCAGCAGCTCCGGGGGGTCTGGCTACACCTTC. This chain links TRBV5-4 with TRBJ1-2; TRBD1 might be the D (5 bases). Trimming shortened V by 3 bases and J by 7 bases, and 10 bases separated the two germline ends. The germline V gene encodes CDR1 SGHNT and CDR2 YYREEE (reference sequence). This CDR3 contains 12 residues.

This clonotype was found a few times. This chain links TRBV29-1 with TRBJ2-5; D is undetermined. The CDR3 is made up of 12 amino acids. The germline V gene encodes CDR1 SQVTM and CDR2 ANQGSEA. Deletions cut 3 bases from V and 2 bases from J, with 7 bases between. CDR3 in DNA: TGCAGCGTTGAGCGGCAACAAGAGACCCAGTACTTC. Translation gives CSVERQQETQYF.

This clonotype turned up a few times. The CDR3 protein is CASSFNRGTRNTGELFF. CDR3 DNA sequence: TGTGCCAGCAGCTTCAACAGGGGGACGCGGAACACCGGGGAGCTGTTTTTT. V and J are TRBV7-8 and TRBJ2-2, with 8 positions matching TRBD1. CDR3 length: 17 amino acids. Per germline, CDR1 SGHVS and CDR2 FQNEAQ. The junction had 7 bases not matched to a gene; V was cut back by 3 bases and J by 1 base.

The CDR3: CASSGDRDQPQHF. CDR3 DNA: TGTGCCAGCAGTGGGGACAGGGATCAGCCCCAGCATTTT. The genes are TRBV2 and TRBJ1-5; 9 nucleotides line up with TRBD1. Trimming took 4 bases from V and 5 from J; bases not matched to a gene: 0. Germline CDR1 is SNHLY and CDR2 is FYNNEI. CDR3 size: 13 residues.

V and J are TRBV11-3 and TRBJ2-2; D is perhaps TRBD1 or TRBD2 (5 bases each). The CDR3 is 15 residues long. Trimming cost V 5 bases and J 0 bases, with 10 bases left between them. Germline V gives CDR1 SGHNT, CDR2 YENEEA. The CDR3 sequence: CASSPGTTNTGELFF. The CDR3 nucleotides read TGTGCCAGCAGCCCCGGGACCACGAACACCGGGGAGCTGTTTTTT.

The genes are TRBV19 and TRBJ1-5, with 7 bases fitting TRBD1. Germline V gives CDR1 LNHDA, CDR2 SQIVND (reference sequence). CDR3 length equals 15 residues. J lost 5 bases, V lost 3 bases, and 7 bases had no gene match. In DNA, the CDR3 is TGTGCCAGTAGTATGTTAGGGGGCGAGGATCAGCCCCAGCATTTT. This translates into CASSMLGGEDQPQHF.

CDR3 nucleotides: TGTGCCAGCAGTTCGACCAGGGGGGGCTACGAGCAGTACTTC. Protein: CASSSTRGGYEQYF. V gene TRBV11-2 combines with J gene TRBJ2-7, with D possibly being TRBD1 or TRBD2 (7 bases each). Trimming left V 6 bases short and J 3 bases short, with 15 bases between. CDR1 SGHAT and CDR2 FQNNGV come from the germline V gene. CDR3 length equals 14 residues.